Each of the 24 T cell receptor beta chains below was sequenced from the same sample in a study of breast tumors, draining lymph nodes, adjacent tissues. MiXCR, run by TCRdb on the multiplex PCR reads, gives a single entry per CDR3 protein. Here the sample spans roughly 32,000 distinct CDR3 sequences, around a third being singletons. The sample was breast tumor tissue. The source of these receptors is a female donor with breast cancer. Some clones in this sample may be carry-over from other donors' samples.

At least ten counts were recorded for this clonotype. The V call is TRBV7-2, the J call TRBJ2-5, with 12 bases lining up with TRBD2. The trim removed 1 base at V and 4 bases at J, leaving 10 bases unmatched. The length of the CDR3 is 18 residues. CDR1 is SGHTA and CDR2 is FQGNSA in the germline V gene. The CDR3 here is CASSLGFGLAGIAETQYF. CDR3 nucleotides: TGTGCCAGCAGCTTAGGGTTCGGACTAGCGGGAATCGCAGAGACCCAGTACTTC.

This chain links TRBV11-3 with TRBJ2-5; D tentatively reads TRBD1 or TRBD2 (5 bases each). Trimming cost V 6 bases and J 3 bases, with 11 bases left between them. Germline CDR1 is SGHNT and CDR2 is YENEEA. This CDR3 spans 13 amino acids. CDR3 sequence: CASSPRDEETQYF. The CDR3 DNA sequence: TGTGCCAGCAGTCCCCGGGACGAAGAGACCCAGTACTTC.

This clonotype occurred many times. V is TRBV12-3 or TRBV12-4 and J is TRBJ2-1; 9 bases map to TRBD1. This CDR3 spans 13 amino acids. With 6 bases clipped from V and 7 bases from J, the junction kept 4 bases outside the gene matches. Written as DNA, the CDR3 is TGTGCCAGCAGACGAGACAGGGGGAATGAGCAGTTCTTC. Translated: CASRRDRGNEQFF.

Here the CDR3 reads CASRLLSSTDTQYF. DNA for the CDR3: TGTGCCAGCAGACTGCTCTCTAGCACAGATACGCAGTATTTT. The chain couples TRBV6-5 to TRBJ2-3, with D unclear. V dropped 6 bases and J dropped 0 bases, with 10 bases sitting between them. In germline, CDR1 is MNHEY, CDR2 SVGAGI. CDR3 length: 14 residues.

With respect to this clonotype: At one boundary the junction diverges from the germline segment, which might be a read error. As DNA, the CDR3 is TGCAGTGCCCTTCTCGGCGGGAGTGCCCTCACAGATACGCAGTACTTT. Its protein product is CSALLGGSALTDTQYF. This chain connects TRBV20-1 to TRBJ2-3; 7 bases match TRBD2. The CDR3 contains 16 residues. Germline CDR1 DFQATT, CDR2 SNEGSKA (reference sequence).

This clonotype came up many times. The chain combines TRBV6-1 with TRBJ1-5; D is unclear. Trimming shortened V by 1 base and J by 2 bases, and 9 bases separated the two germline ends. This CDR3 region has 15 residues. CDR1 MNHNS and CDR2 SASEGT come from the germline V gene. For the CDR3, the DNA is TGTGCCAGCAGTGAAGTCCTGAATCGCAATCAGCCCCAGCATTTT. This gives the protein CASSEVLNRNQPQHF.

This clonotype was counted only a few times. This rearrangement joins TRBV19 to TRBJ2-5; D is perhaps TRBD2 (6 bases). The CDR3 length is 19 residues. Germline CDR1 reads LNHDA; CDR2 reads SQIVND (reference sequence). V lost 9 bases and J 5 bases, leaving 34 bases between the germline ends. The CDR3 region has the DNA TGTGCCAGCCAGAAATCAGGCTTCGGGGGAGATTCAGTTGGGGAGACCCAGTACTTC. The encoded protein is CASQKSGFGGDSVGETQYF.

This clonotype was detected a few times. V gene TRBV7-9 combines with J gene TRBJ1-1, with D perhaps matching TRBD1 (5 bases). This CDR3 spans 15 amino acids. Germline-derived CDR1 and CDR2 are SEHNR and FQNEAQ (reference sequence). The V and J ends lost 2 bases and 4 bases respectively, with 14 bases between them. CDR3 nucleotides: TGTGCCAGCAGCTTATTCCGGGGTCAGGGCACTGAAGCTTTCTTT. Translating gives CASSLFRGQGTEAFF.

The V call is TRBV10-3, the J call TRBJ2-1; 15 bases align to TRBD2. The trim removed 6 bases at V and 1 base at J, leaving 1 base unmatched. Per germline, CDR1 ENHRY and CDR2 SYGVKD. The CDR3 runs 16 residues. The DNA of the CDR3 is TGTGCCATCAGCGGACTAGCGGGAGGGTCCTACAATGAGCAGTTCTTC. It yields the protein CAISGLAGGSYNEQFF.

This clonotype came up many times. The chain uses TRBV20-1 and TRBJ1-6; D is ambiguous. The CDR3 extends over 15 amino acids. Germline CDR1 reads DFQATT; CDR2 reads SNEGSKA (reference sequence). V lost 6 bases and J lost 5, with 17 bases in between. The CDR3 is CSARSAGSNNSPLHF. The CDR3 DNA is TGCAGTGCGCGTTCAGCTGGATCGAATAATTCACCCCTCCACTTT.

A remark on this clonotype: This may be a read error, as it is one base from a much larger clone. This chain joins TRBV4-3 and TRBJ2-3; maybe TRBD2 (5 bases). The V gene's germline CDR1 is LGHNA and CDR2 YSLEER. The V end lost 0 bases, the J end lost 4 bases, and 14 bases lay between the germline ends. The CDR3 consists of 16 residues. DNA for the CDR3: TGCGCCAGCAGCCAAGATAGAGGAGGAGGTGCAGATACGCAGTATTTT. This gives the protein CASSQDRGGGADTQYF.

The chain combines TRBV5-4 with TRBJ2-3; 8 bases agree with TRBD2. The CDR3 sequence is 13 residues long. The germline gives CDR1 SGHNT, CDR2 YYREEE (reference sequence). The CDR3 region has the DNA TGTGCAGCGGGGGTGGGACCCACAGATACGCAGTATTTT. The encoded protein is CAAGVGPTDTQYF.

The table lists this clonotype with a count of one. J is TRBJ2-3 and V is TRBV6-1, with D uncertain. CDR3 length equals 15 residues. V was pared by 4 bases and J by 0 bases, with 11 bases between. Germline CDR1 and CDR2: MNHNS and SASEGT. CDR3 amino acids: CASSGVLSSTDTQYF. CDR3 DNA: TGTGCCAGCAGTGGGGTTCTTTCTAGCACAGATACGCAGTATTTT.

This clonotype was detected ten times or more. V is TRBV18 and J is TRBJ2-7; D is undetermined. Trimming stripped 3 bases from V and 4 bases from J, with 13 bases between. The germline V gene encodes CDR1 KGHSH and CDR2 LQKENI. The CDR3 sequence is 14 residues long. The CDR3: CASSPTGFGYEQYF. CDR3 sequence (DNA): TGTGCCAGCTCACCGACCGGATTTGGGTACGAGCAGTACTTC.

The chain uses TRBV29-1 and TRBJ2-2; D gene uncertain. CDR3 length: 13 residues. Germline CDR1 reads SQVTM; CDR2 reads ANQGSEA. Trimming took off 6 bases at V and 0 bases at J, with 8 bases between the two ends. CDR3 nucleotide sequence: TGCAGCGTCCGTTGGGCGAACACCGGGGAGCTGTTTTTT. This translates into CSVRWANTGELFF.

In regard to this clonotype: A much larger clonotype is one base distant, so this may be a read error. This rearrangement joins TRBV11-2 to TRBJ2-1; D may be TRBD1 or TRBD2 (7 bases each). Germline CDR1 and CDR2: SGHAT and FQNNGV. The CDR3 totals 16 residues. Here the CDR3 reads CASSDRASGSYNEQLF. DNA for the CDR3: TGTGCCAGCAGCGACAGGGCTAGCGGTTCCTACAATGAGCAGCTCTTC.

This clonotype ranks as medium-sized. The V gene is TRBV20-1, the J gene TRBJ2-7; tentative D call: TRBD1 (5 bases). Deletions cut 0 bases from V and 1 base from J, with 7 bases between. Germline CDR1 DFQATT, CDR2 SNEGSKA (reference sequence). This CDR3 has 13 amino acids. The CDR3 loop is CSARDQGSYEQYF. In DNA form, the CDR3 reads TGCAGTGCTAGAGATCAGGGTTCCTACGAGCAGTACTTC.

The chain couples TRBV6-5 to TRBJ2-7, with unresolved D. The CDR3 covers 14 residues. The V and J ends lost 2 bases and 4 bases respectively, with 12 bases between them. Germline CDR1 is MNHEY and CDR2 is SVGAGI. CDR3 sequence reads: CASSYGQLGYEQYF. CDR3 bases: TGTGCCAGCAGTTACGGGCAGCTGGGGTACGAGCAGTACTTC.

This clonotype was picked up many times. The chain has TRBV7-8 and TRBJ2-3; tentative D call: TRBD1 (7 bases). Germline assignment: CDR1 SGHVS and CDR2 FQNEAQ. Trimming took 2 bases from V and 4 from J, leaving 13 bases between them. This CDR3 comprises 15 residues. The CDR3, as DNA: TGTGCCAGCAGCTTACAGGGGGGATCCCCAGATACGCAGTATTTT. It specifies CASSLQGGSPDTQYF.

This clonotype was found many times. The rearrangement uses TRBV6-2 or TRBV6-3 and TRBJ2-1, with D possibly TRBD2 on 6 matching bases. In germline, CDR1 is MNHEY, CDR2 SVGEGT. CDR3 length: 15 amino acids. The ends were cut back, 8 bases at V and 5 bases at J, with 19 bases in the middle. CDR3 in amino acids: CASRSAGSGNNEQFF. The DNA for the CDR3 is TGTGCCAGCCGATCGGCGGGTAGCGGTAACAATGAGCAGTTCTTC.

The CDR3 loop is CASSLGDKGKKPQHF. The DNA for the CDR3 is TGTGCCAGCAGTTTAGGGGACAAGGGAAAAAAGCCCCAGCATTTT. The V gene is TRBV28, the J gene TRBJ1-5; possible D gene TRBD1, 6 bases. Trimming cost V 2 bases and J 8 bases, with 16 bases left between them. The CDR3 has 15 residues. Looked up from germline, CDR1 is MDHEN and CDR2 is SYDVKM.

This clonotype showed up many times. The genes are TRBV19 and TRBJ2-1; 14 nucleotides match TRBD2. This CDR3 is built from 14 residues. Trimming removed 6 bases from V and 8 bases from J; junction bases left unmatched: 3. Germline V gene sequence: CDR1 LNHDA, CDR2 SQIVND (reference sequence). For the CDR3, the DNA is TGTGCCAGTAGGATGACTAGCGGGAGGGATGAGCAGTTCTTC. This encodes CASRMTSGRDEQFF. Variable domain in full (rest from reference TRBV19 and TRBJ2-1): DGGITQSPKYLFRKEGQNVTLSCEQNLNHDAMYWYRQDPGQGLRLIYYSQIVNDFQKGDIAEGYSVSREKKESFPLTVTSAQKNPTAFYLCASRMTSGRDEQFFGPGTRLTVL.

This clonotype was seen a few times. This could be a read error, since a much larger clone is one nucleotide away. The gene calls are TRBV20-1 and TRBJ1-6, with 8 positions matching TRBD1. Germline loops: CDR1 DFQATT, CDR2 SNEGSKA (reference sequence). The CDR3 loop spans 14 amino acids. V trimming: 6 bases; J trimming: 12 bases; junction bases outside the gene matches: 13. The CDR3: CSASPGQVGLPLHF. Here the CDR3 DNA reads TGCAGTGCCAGTCCGGGACAGGTCGGTTTACCCCTCCACTTT.

The rearrangement uses TRBV19 and TRBJ2-4, with D possibly TRBD2 on 7 matching bases. This CDR3 region has 14 residues. Between the trimmed V and J ends, which lost 3 bases and 8 bases, there was a span of 14 bases. The germline V gene encodes CDR1 LNHDA and CDR2 SQIVND (reference sequence). The CDR3 is CASSIRGRGDIQYF. The CDR3 DNA is TGTGCCAGTAGTATCCGTGGGAGGGGGGACATTCAGTACTTC. Looking up the rest from reference TRBV19 and TRBJ2-4 gives the full variable domain: DGGITQSPKYLFRKEGQNVTLSCEQNLNHDAMYWYRQDPGQGLRLIYYSQIVNDFQKGDIAEGYSVSREKKESFPLTVTSAQKNPTAFYLCASSIRGRGDIQYFGAGTRLSVL.